This T cell receptor beta chain was identified in a study of blood T cells in healthy people across ages. This CDR3 comprises 16 residues. Germline lookup yields CDR1 MNHEY and CDR2 SVGEGT. PCR was performed a second time for roughly 7 to 11 cycles using a sample-barcoded 5' primer and a J-beta primer mix. Using its own MiXCR run on the 5' RACE reads, TCRdb lists one record per CDR3 protein. The top ten hold more than 3% of the sample, which has about 800,000 distinct CDR3 sequences, approximately 25% seen once. The sample was also reused in another study, on T cells of mothers and their children. In that study: Each child gave a few million TCR beta CDR3 reads (each mother, over 9 million). The overlap seen between related mothers and children slightly exceeded that of unrelated pairs, though not significantly.

The clonotype comes from a boy aged 5-17 years in good health. The V call is TRBV6-2 or TRBV6-3, the J call TRBJ2-5, with 12 bases identical to TRBD1. The better agreement between TRBJ2-1 and the DNA end casts doubt on the J call. The sequencing input was blood. CDR3 DNA: TGTGCCAGCAGCAACGGTCCGGGACAGGGGGCAAGTGAGCAGTTCTTC. Translating it yields CASSNGPGQGASEQFF.